The rows below give T cell receptor beta chains drawn from one sample of a study of post-analysis software for immune sequencing data. TCRdb reprocessed the PCR reads via MiXCR and lists one record per CDR3 protein. The sample shows hundreds of thousands of distinct CDR3 sequences, 30% of them seen only once. The material sequenced was blood. The receptor source for this set is a girl aged 5 to 17 with multiple sclerosis. CDR3s include the opening cysteine and the closing phenylalanine or tryptophan. The order of the fields is J gene, clone size, D gene, V gene, CDR3 DNA, CDR3 protein. A D gene is named only where the DNA matches it firmly. A row's size may be missing; if present it is once, few, many or a size class.

j_call: TRBJ1-1
clone_size: few
d_call: NA
v_call: TRBV27
cdr3_nt: TGTGCCAGCAGTTTATTTGACCCAGGCGCGAACACTGAAGCTTTCTTT
cdr3_aa: CASSLFDPGANTEAFF

j_call: TRBJ2-6
clone_size: NA
d_call: TRBD2
v_call: TRBV2
cdr3_nt: TGTGCCAGCGGCGGGGGGCAGGGTACTTCCGGGGCCAACGTCCTGACTTTC
cdr3_aa: CASGGGQGTSGANVLTF

j_call: TRBJ1-6
clone_size: NA
d_call: NA
v_call: TRBV7-2
cdr3_nt: TGTGCCAGCAGCTTAGGTACCGGGGAGAGGCCCCTCCACTTT
cdr3_aa: CASSLGTGERPLHF

j_call: TRBJ2-3
clone_size: few
d_call: TRBD1
v_call: TRBV20-1
cdr3_nt: TGCAGTGCTAGAGAGACAGGGGACAGAGATACGCAGTATTTT
cdr3_aa: CSARETGDRDTQYF

j_call: TRBJ1-4
clone_size: few
d_call: NA
v_call: TRBV24-1
cdr3_nt: TGTGCCACCAGTGATGCAACTAATGAAAAACTGTTTTTT
cdr3_aa: CATSDATNEKLFF

j_call: TRBJ2-3
clone_size: few
d_call: TRBD1
v_call: TRBV2
cdr3_nt: TGTGCCAGACGGGGACAGGGGGGCACAGATACGCAGTATTTT
cdr3_aa: CARRGQGGTDTQYF

j_call: TRBJ1-1
clone_size: few
d_call: NA
v_call: TRBV28
cdr3_nt: TGTGCCAGCAGTTCCCCCAGGGGCATGAACACTGAAGCTTTCTTT
cdr3_aa: CASSSPRGMNTEAFF

j_call: TRBJ2-1
clone_size: NA
d_call: NA
v_call: TRBV5-6
cdr3_nt: TGTGCCAGCAGCTTGATTAGGGTGACGGACAATGAGCAGTTCTTC
cdr3_aa: CASSLIRVTDNEQFF

j_call: TRBJ2-7
clone_size: few
d_call: NA
v_call: TRBV29-1
cdr3_nt: TGCAGCGCCGGTCCGGGGGACGAGCAGTACTTC
cdr3_aa: CSAGPGDEQYF

j_call: TRBJ1-5
clone_size: NA
d_call: NA
v_call: TRBV10-3
cdr3_nt: TGTGCCATTGGATCGAGGGAAGGAATGGGCAATCAGCCCCAGCATTTT
cdr3_aa: CAIGSREGMGNQPQHF

j_call: TRBJ2-1
clone_size: few
d_call: NA
v_call: TRBV14
cdr3_nt: TGTGCCAGCAGCCCCCCTTGGGGACGGGCAAACAATGAGCAGTTCTTC
cdr3_aa: CASSPPWGRANNEQFF

j_call: TRBJ2-4
clone_size: NA
d_call: NA
v_call: TRBV20-1
cdr3_nt: TGCAGTGCAACCCTCCCGGGACGGAAAAACATTCAGTACTTC
cdr3_aa: CSATLPGRKNIQYF

j_call: TRBJ2-5
clone_size: NA
d_call: TRBD2
v_call: TRBV6-1
cdr3_nt: TGTGCCAGCAGTCCCTTAGCGGGGGAGCAAGAGACCCAGTACTTC
cdr3_aa: CASSPLAGEQETQYF

j_call: TRBJ2-3
clone_size: few
d_call: NA
v_call: TRBV7-2
cdr3_nt: TGTGCCAGCAGTCCCGGGACCCAGCTCAGCACAGATACGCAGTATTTT
cdr3_aa: CASSPGTQLSTDTQYF

j_call: TRBJ1-1
clone_size: few
d_call: TRBD1
v_call: TRBV20-1
cdr3_nt: TGCAGTGCTCGACAGGGCACTGAAGCTTTCTTT
cdr3_aa: CSARQGTEAFF

j_call: TRBJ1-1
clone_size: NA
d_call: NA
v_call: TRBV2
cdr3_nt: TGTGCCAGCAGTCGTGCAGGGTGGAACACTGAAGCTTTCTTT
cdr3_aa: CASSRAGWNTEAFF

j_call: TRBJ2-3
clone_size: few
d_call: NA
v_call: TRBV5-1
cdr3_nt: TGCGCCAGCAGCTTAGGACCGGCAGGGGAGGGCACAGATACGCAGTATTTT
cdr3_aa: CASSLGPAGEGTDTQYF

j_call: TRBJ2-1
clone_size: few
d_call: NA
v_call: TRBV20-1
cdr3_nt: TGCAGTGCTGCTCAGCGGGTTGGGGCTGATGAGCAGTTCTTC
cdr3_aa: CSAAQRVGADEQFF